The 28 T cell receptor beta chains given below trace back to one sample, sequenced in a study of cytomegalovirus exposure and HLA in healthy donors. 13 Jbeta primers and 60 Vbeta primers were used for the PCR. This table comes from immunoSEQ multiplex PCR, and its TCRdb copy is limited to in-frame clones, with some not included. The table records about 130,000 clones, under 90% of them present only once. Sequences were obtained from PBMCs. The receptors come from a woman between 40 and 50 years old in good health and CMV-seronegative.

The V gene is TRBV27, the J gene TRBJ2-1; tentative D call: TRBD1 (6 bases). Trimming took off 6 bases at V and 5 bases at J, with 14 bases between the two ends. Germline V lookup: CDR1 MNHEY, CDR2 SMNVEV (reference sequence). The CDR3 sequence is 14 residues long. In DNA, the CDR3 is TGTGCCAGCAGCCATAACAGGGCCCACAATGAGCAGTTCTTC. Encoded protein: CASSHNRAHNEQFF.

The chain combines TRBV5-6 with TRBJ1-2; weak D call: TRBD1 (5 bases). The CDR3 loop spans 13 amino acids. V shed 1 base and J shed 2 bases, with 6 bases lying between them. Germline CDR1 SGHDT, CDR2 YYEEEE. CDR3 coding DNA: TGTGCCAGCAGCTTGCCAGGGAACTATGGCTACACCTTC. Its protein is CASSLPGNYGYTF. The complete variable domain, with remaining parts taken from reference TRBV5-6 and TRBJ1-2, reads DAGVTQSPTHLIKTRGQQVTLRCSPKSGHDTVSWYQQALGQGPQFIFQYYEEEERQRGNFPDRFSGHQFPNYSSELNVNALLLGDSALYLCASSLPGNYGYTFGSGTRLTVV.

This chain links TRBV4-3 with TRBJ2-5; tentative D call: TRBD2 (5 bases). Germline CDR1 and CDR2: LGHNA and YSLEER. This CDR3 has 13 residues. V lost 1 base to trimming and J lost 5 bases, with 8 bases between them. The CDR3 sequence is CASSQGTEETQYF. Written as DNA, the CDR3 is TGCGCCAGCAGCCAAGGGACTGAGGAGACCCAGTACTTC.

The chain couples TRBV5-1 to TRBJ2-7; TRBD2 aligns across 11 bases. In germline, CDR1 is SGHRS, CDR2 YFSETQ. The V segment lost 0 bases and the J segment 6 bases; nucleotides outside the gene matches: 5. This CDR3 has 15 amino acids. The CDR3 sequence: CASSLVSGGAGEQYF. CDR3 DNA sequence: TGCGCCAGCAGCTTGGTTAGCGGGGGGGCTGGCGAGCAGTACTTC.

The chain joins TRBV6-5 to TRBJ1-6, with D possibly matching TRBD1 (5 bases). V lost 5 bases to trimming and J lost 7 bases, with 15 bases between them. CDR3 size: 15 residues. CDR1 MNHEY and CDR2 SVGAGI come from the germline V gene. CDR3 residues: CASSSGAGTNSPLHF. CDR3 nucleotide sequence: TGTGCCAGCAGTAGCGGGGCGGGAACGAATTCACCCCTCCACTTT.

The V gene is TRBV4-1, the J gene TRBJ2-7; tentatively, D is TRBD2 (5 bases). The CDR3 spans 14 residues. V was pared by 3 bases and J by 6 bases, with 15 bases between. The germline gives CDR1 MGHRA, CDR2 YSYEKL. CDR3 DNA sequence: TGCGCCAGCAGCCATCCGTCGGGGTTAGGCGAGCAGTACTTC. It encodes CASSHPSGLGEQYF.

CDR3 in DNA: TGTGCCAGCAGCTTAGCCGGACAGCCGAACACTGAAGCTTTCTTT. It specifies CASSLAGQPNTEAFF. V usage is TRBV7-8 and J usage is TRBJ1-1, with D perhaps matching TRBD1 (6 bases). Germline CDR1 SGHVS, CDR2 FQNEAQ. The V end was cut by 0 bases, the J end by 1 base, with 9 bases between. The CDR3 spans 15 residues.

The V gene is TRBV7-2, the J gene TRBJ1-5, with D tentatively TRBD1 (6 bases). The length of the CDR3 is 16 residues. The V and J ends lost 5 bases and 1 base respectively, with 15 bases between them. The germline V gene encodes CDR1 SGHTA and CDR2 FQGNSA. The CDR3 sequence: CASSPGRGMSNQPQHF. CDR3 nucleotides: TGTGCCAGCAGCCCCGGTAGGGGGATGAGCAATCAGCCCCAGCATTTT.

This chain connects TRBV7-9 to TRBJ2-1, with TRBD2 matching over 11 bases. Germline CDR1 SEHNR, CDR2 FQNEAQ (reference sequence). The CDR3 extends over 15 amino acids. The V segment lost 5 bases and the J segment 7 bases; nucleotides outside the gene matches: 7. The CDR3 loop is CASSQTSGTGNEQFF. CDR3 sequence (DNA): TGTGCCAGCAGCCAGACTAGCGGGACGGGGAATGAGCAGTTCTTC.

The CDR3 loop reads CASSSPTSGRLYNEQFF. The CDR3 DNA follows: TGTGCCAGCAGCTCCCCAACTAGCGGGAGGCTCTACAATGAGCAGTTCTTC. V is TRBV7-9 and J is TRBJ2-1; 12 positions agree with TRBD2. From germline, CDR1 is SEHNR and CDR2 FQNEAQ (reference sequence). V dropped 4 bases and J dropped 3; count of bases not matched to a gene: 7. This CDR3 region has 17 residues.

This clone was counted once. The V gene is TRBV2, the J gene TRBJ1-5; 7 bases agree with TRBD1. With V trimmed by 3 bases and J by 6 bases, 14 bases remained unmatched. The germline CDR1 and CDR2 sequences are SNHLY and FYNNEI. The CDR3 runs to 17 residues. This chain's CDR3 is CASSDFAWTGGGQPQHF. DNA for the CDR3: TGTGCCAGCAGTGATTTCGCTTGGACAGGCGGAGGTCAGCCCCAGCATTTT.

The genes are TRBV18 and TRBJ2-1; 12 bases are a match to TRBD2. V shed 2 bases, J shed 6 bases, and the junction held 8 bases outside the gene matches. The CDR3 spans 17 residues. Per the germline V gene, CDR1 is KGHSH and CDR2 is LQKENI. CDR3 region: CASSPENLAGGTNEQFF. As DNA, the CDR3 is TGTGCCAGCTCACCAGAAAATCTAGCGGGAGGGACCAATGAGCAGTTCTTC. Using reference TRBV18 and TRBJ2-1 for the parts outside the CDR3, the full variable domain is NAGVMQNPRHLVRRRGQEARLRCSPMKGHSHVYWYRQLPEEGLKFMVYLQKENIIDESGMPKERFSAEFPKEGPSILRIQQVVRGDSAAYFCASSPENLAGGTNEQFFGPGTRLTVL.

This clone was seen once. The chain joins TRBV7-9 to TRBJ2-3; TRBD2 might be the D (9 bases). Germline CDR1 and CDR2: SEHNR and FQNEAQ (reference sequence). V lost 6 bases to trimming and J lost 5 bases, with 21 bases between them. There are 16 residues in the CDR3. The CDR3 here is CASSEAGGQEVDTQYF. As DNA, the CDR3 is TGTGCCAGCAGTGAAGCGGGGGGACAGGAGGTAGATACGCAGTATTTT.

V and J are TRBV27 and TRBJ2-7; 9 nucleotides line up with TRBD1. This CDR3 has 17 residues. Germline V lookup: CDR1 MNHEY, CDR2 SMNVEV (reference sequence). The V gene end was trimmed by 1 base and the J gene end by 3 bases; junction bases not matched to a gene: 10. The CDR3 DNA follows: TGTGCCAGCAGTTTATGGGGGGACAGGGAATCGAACTACGAGCAGTACTTC. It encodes CASSLWGDRESNYEQYF.

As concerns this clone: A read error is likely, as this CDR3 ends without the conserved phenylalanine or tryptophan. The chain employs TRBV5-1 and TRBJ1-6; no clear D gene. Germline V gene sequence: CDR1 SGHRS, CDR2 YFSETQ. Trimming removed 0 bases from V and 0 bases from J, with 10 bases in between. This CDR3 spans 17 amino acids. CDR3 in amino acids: CASSLESLSSYNSPLHL. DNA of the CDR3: TGCGCCAGCAGCTTGGAGAGCCTTAGCTCCTATAATTCACCCCTCCACCTT.

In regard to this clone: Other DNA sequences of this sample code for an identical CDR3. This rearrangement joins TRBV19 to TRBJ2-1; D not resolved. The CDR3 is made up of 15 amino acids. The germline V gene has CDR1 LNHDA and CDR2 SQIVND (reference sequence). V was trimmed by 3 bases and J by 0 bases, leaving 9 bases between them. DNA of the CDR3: TGTGCCAGTAGTATTTCCCTGAGCTCCTACAATGAGCAGTTCTTC. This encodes CASSISLSSYNEQFF. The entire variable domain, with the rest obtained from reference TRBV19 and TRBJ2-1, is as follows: DGGITQSPKYLFRKEGQNVTLSCEQNLNHDAMYWYRQDPGQGLRLIYYSQIVNDFQKGDIAEGYSVSREKKESFPLTVTSAQKNPTAFYLCASSISLSSYNEQFFGPGTRLTVL.

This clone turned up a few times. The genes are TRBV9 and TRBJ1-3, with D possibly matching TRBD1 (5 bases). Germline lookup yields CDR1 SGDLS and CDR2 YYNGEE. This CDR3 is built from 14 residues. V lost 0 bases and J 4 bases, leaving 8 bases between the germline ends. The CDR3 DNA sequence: TGTGCCAGCAGCGTAGAGTCAGGGGGAAACACCATATATTTT. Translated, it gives CASSVESGGNTIYF.

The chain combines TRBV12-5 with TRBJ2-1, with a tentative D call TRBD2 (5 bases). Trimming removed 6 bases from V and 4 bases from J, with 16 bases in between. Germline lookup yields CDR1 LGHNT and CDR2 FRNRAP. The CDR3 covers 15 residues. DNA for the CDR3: TGTGCTAGTGGCCCTGGAGGCCTCTCTTACAATGAGCAGTTCTTC. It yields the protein CASGPGGLSYNEQFF.

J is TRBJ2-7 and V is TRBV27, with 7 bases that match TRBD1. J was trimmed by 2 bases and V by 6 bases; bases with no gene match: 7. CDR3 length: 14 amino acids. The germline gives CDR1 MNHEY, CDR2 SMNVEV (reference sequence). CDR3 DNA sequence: TGTGCCAGCAGGAGGACAGGCGACCCCTACGAGCAGTACTTC. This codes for CASRRTGDPYEQYF.

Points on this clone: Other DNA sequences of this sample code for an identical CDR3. CDR3 DNA sequence: TGTGCCAGCAGCTTAGGACTAGCGGGGGGAGAGACCCAGTACTTC. Amino acid sequence: CASSLGLAGGETQYF. The chain joins TRBV7-3 to TRBJ2-5, with 14 bases matching TRBD2. The J segment lost 4 bases and the V segment lost 2 bases, leaving 0 bases of the junction unmatched. Germline assignment: CDR1 SGHTA and CDR2 FQGTGA. CDR3 length equals 15 residues. Supplemented by reference TRBV7-3 and TRBJ2-5, the full variable domain reads GAGVSQTPSNKVTEKGKYVELRCDPISGHTALYWYRQSLGQGPEFLIYFQGTGAADDSGLPNDRFFAVRPEGSVSTLKIQRTERGDSAVYLCASSLGLAGGETQYFGPGTRLLVL.

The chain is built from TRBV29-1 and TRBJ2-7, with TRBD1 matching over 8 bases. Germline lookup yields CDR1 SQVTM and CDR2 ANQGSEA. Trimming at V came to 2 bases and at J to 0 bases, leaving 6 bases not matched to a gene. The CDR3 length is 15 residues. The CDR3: CSVELGDRSSYEQYF. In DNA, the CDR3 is TGCAGCGTTGAACTAGGGGACAGGTCCTCCTACGAGCAGTACTTC.

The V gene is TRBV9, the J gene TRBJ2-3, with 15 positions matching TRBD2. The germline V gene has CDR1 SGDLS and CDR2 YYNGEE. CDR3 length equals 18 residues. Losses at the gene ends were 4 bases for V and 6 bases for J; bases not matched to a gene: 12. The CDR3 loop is CASSPRTSGRAGYDTQYF. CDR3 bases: TGTGCCAGCAGCCCTCGGACTAGCGGGAGGGCGGGGTATGATACGCAGTATTTT.

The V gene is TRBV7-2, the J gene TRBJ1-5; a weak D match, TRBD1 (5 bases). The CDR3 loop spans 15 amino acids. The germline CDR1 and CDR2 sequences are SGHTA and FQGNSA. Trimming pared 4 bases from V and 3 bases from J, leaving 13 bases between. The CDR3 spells CASSSLGGFNQPQHF. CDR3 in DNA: TGTGCCAGCAGCTCCTTGGGGGGATTCAATCAGCCCCAGCATTTT.

The DNA for the CDR3 is TGTGCCAGCAGCTCCCCACTGTTCTCCGGGGAGCTGTTTTTT. Translation gives CASSSPLFSGELFF. This rearrangement joins TRBV5-6 to TRBJ2-2; the D is unclear. This CDR3 contains 14 residues. V was trimmed by 3 bases and J by 6 bases, leaving 12 bases between them. CDR1 and CDR2 (germline): SGHDT, YYEEEE.

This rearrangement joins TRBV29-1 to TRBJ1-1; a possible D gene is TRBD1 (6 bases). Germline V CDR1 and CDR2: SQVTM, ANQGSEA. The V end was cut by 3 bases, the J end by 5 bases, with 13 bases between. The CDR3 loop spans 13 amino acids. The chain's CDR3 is CSVEGAGATEAFF. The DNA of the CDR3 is TGCAGCGTTGAGGGGGCCGGAGCGACTGAAGCTTTCTTT.

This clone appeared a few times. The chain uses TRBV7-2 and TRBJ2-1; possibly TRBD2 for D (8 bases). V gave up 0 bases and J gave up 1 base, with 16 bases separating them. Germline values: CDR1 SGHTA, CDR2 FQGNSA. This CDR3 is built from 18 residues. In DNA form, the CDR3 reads TGTGCCAGCAGCTTAGCGGGACTAGGGGGCACTTCCTACAATGAGCAGTTCTTC. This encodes CASSLAGLGGTSYNEQFF.

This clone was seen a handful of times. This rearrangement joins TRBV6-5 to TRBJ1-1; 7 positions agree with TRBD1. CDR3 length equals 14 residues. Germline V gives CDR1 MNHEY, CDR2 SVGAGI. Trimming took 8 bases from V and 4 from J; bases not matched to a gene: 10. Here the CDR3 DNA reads TGTGCCAGCTCGAGGGGGACAGCCTTCACTGAAGCTTTCTTT. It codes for CASSRGTAFTEAFF.

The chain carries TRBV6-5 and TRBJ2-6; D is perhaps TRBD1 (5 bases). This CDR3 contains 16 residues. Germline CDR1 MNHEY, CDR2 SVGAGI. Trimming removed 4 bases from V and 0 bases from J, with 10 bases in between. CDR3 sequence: CASSSGRLSGANVLTF. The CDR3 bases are TGTGCCAGCAGTTCAGGGCGCCTCTCTGGGGCCAACGTCCTGACTTTC.